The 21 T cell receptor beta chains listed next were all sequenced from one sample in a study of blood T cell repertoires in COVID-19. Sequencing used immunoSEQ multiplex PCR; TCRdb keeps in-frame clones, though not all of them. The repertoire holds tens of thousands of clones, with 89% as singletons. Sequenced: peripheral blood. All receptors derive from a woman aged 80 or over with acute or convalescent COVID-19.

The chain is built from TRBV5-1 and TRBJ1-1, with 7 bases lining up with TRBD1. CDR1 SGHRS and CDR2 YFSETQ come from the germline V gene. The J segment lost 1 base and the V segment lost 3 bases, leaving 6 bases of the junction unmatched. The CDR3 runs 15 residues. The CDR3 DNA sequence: TGCGCCAGCAGCTCTGACAGGGTATGGAACACTGAAGCTTTCTTT. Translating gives CASSSDRVWNTEAFF.

In DNA form, the CDR3 reads TGTGCCAGCAGCAACGGCTACGAGCAGTACGTC. This gives the protein CASSNGYEQYV. The rearrangement joins TRBV28 to TRBJ2-7; D unclear. Per the germline V gene, CDR1 is MDHEN and CDR2 is SYDVKM. The CDR3 consists of 11 residues. V lost 6 bases to trimming and J lost 3 bases, with 6 bases between them.

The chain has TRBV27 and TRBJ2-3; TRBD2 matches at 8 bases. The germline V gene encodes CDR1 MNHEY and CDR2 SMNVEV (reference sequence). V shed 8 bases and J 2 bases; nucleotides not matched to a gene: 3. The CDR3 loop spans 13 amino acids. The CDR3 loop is CASRGLATDTQYF. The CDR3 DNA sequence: TGTGCCAGCCGAGGACTAGCCACAGATACGCAGTATTTT.

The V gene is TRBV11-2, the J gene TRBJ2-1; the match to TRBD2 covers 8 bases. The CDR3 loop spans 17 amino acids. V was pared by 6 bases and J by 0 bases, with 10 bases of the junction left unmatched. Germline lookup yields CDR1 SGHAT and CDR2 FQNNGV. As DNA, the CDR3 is TGTGCCAGCAGTTGGATGAGCGGGGGCCTCTCCTACAATGAGCAGTTCTTC. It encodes CASSWMSGGLSYNEQFF.

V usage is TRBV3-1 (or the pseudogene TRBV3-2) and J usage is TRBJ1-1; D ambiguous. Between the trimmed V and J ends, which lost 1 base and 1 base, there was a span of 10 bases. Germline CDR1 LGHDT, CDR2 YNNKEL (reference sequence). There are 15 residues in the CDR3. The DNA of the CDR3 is TGTGCCAGCAGCCAAGGGGTTACGGGGAACACTGAAGCTTTCTTT. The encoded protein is CASSQGVTGNTEAFF.

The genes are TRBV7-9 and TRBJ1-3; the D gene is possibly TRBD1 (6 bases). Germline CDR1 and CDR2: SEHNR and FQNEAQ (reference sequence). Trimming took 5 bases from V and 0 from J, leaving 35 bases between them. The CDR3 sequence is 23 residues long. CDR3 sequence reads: CASSTELGRQAVGPYNSGNTIYF. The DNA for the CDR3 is TGTGCCAGCAGCACCGAATTGGGGCGACAGGCGGTCGGACCTTATAACTCTGGAAACACCATATATTTT.

In DNA, the CDR3 is TGTGCCAGCAGTTCTACAGCAACCTACGAGCAGTACTTC. Translation gives CASSSTATYEQYF. The chain links TRBV6-5 to TRBJ2-7; D gene unclear. The V end lost 4 bases, the J end lost 2 bases, and 9 bases lay between the germline ends. The CDR3 runs to 13 residues. The germline CDR1 and CDR2 sequences are MNHEY and SVGAGI.

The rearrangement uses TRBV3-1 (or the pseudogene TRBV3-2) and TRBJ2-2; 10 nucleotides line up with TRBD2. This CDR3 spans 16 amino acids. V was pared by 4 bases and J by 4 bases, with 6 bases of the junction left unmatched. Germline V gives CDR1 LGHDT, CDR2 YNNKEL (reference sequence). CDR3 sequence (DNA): TGTGCCAGCAGCCCGTCCGGGACTAGCGCCACCGGGGAGCTGTTTTTT. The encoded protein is CASSPSGTSATGELFF.

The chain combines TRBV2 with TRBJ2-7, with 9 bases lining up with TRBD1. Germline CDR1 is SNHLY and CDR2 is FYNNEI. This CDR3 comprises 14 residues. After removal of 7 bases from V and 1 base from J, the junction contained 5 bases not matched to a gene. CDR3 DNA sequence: TGTGCCAGCAACCGGGACAGGGCATCCTACGAGCAGTACGTC. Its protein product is CASNRDRASYEQYV.

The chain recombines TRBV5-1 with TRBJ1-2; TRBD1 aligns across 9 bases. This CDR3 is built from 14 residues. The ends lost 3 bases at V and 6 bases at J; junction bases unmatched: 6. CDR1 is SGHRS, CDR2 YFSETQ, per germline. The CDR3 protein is CASSSGTGNDGYTF. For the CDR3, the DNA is TGCGCCAGCAGCTCCGGGACAGGGAATGATGGCTACACCTTC.

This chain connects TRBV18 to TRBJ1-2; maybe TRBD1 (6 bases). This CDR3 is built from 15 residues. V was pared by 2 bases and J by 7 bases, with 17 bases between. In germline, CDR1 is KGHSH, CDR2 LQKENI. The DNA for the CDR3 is TGTGCCAGCTCACCAGAACAGGGAGCCACGTCTGGCTACACCTTC. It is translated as CASSPEQGATSGYTF.

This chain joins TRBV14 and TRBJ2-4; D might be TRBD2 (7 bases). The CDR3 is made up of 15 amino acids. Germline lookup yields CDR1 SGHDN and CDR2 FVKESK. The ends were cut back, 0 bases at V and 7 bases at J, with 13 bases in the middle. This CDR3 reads CASSQEEGRGNIQYF. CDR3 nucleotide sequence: TGTGCCAGCAGCCAAGAAGAAGGGAGGGGGAACATTCAGTACTTC.

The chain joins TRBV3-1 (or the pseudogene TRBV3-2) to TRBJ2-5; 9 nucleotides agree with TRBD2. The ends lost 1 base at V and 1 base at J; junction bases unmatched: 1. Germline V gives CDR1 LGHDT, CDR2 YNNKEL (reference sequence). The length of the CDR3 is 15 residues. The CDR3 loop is CASSQASGVQETQYF. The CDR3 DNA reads TGTGCCAGCAGCCAAGCTAGCGGGGTCCAAGAGACCCAGTACTTC.

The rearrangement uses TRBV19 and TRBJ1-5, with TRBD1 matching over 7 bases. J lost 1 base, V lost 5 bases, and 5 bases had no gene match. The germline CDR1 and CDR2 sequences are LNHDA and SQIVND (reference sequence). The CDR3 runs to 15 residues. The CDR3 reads CASSAQGISNQPQHF. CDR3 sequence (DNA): TGTGCCAGTAGTGCACAGGGGATAAGCAATCAGCCCCAGCATTTT.

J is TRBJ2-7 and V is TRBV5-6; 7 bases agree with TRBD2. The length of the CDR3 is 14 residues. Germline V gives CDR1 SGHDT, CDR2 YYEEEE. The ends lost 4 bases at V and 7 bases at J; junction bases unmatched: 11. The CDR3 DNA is TGTGCCAGCAGCCCGGGGGGACGTCCCTGGGAGCAGTACGTC. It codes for CASSPGGRPWEQYV.

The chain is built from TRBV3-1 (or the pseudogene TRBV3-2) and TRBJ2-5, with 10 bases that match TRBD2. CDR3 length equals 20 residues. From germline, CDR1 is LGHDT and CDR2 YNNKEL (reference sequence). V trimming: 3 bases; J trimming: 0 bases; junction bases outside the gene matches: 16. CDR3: CASSHPTWEPSGRYQETQYF. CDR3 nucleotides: TGTGCCAGCAGCCACCCCACCTGGGAGCCTAGCGGGAGATACCAAGAGACCCAGTACTTC.

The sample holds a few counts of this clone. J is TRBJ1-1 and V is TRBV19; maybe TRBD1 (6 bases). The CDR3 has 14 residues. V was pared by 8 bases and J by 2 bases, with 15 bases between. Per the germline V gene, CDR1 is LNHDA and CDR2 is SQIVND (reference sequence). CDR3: CASRWTESNTEAFF. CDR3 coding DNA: TGTGCCAGTCGTTGGACAGAATCTAACACTGAAGCTTTCTTT. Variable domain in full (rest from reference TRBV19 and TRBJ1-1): DGGITQSPKYLFRKEGQNVTLSCEQNLNHDAMYWYRQDPGQGLRLIYYSQIVNDFQKGDIAEGYSVSREKKESFPLTVTSAQKNPTAFYLCASRWTESNTEAFFGQGTRLTVV.

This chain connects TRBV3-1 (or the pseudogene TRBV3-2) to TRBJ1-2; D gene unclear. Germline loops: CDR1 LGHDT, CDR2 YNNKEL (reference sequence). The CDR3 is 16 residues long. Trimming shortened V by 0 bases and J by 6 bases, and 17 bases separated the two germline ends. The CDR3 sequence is CASSQDLRSPRDGYTF. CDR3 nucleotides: TGTGCCAGCAGCCAAGATCTCCGGTCCCCGAGGGATGGCTACACCTTC.

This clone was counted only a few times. CDR3 residues: CASSSPGGDGYTF. Written as DNA, the CDR3 is TGTGCCAGCAGCTCTCCTGGGGGGGATGGCTACACCTTC. V gene TRBV6-5 combines with J gene TRBJ1-2, with D tentatively TRBD1 (5 bases). Trimming left V 6 bases short and J 6 bases short, with 14 bases between. The germline V gene has CDR1 MNHEY and CDR2 SVGAGI. The CDR3 is made up of 13 amino acids.

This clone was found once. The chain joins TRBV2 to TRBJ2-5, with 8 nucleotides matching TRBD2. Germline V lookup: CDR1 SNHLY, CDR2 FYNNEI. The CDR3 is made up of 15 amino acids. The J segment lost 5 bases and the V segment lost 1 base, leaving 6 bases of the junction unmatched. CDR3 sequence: CASSEGAGGGETQYF. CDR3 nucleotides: TGTGCCAGCAGTGAAGGGGCGGGGGGCGGTGAGACCCAGTACTTC.

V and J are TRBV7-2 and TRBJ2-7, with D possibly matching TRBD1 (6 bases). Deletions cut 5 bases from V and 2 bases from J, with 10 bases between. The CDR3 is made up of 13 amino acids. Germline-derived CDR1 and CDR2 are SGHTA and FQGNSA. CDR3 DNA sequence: TGTGCCAGCAGCCCGGACAGTCCCTACGAGCAGTACTTC. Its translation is CASSPDSPYEQYF.